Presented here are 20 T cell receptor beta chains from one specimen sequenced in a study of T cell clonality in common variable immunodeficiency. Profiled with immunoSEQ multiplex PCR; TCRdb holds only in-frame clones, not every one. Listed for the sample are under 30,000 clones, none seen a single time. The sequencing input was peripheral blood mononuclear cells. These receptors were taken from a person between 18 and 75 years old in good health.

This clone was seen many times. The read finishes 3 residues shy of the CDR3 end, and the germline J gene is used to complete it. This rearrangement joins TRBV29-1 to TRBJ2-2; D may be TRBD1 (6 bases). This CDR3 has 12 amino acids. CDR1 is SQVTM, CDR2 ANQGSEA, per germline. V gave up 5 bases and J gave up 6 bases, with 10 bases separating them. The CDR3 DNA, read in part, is TGCAGCGTTTCTCCAGGGGCCGGGGAG. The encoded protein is CSVSPGAGE. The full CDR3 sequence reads CSVSPGAGELFF.

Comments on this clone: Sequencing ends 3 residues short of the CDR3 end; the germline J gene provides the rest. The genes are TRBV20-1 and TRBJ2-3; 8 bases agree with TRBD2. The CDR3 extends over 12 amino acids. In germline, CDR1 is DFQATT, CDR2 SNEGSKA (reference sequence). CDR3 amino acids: CSAERGGETQYF. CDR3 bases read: TGCAGTGCTGAACGGGGGGGGGAGACG.

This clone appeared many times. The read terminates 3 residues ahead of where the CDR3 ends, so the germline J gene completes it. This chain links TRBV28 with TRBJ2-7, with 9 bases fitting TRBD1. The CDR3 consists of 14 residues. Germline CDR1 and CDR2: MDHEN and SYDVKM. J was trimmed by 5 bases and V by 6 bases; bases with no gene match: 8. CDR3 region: CASRWTGARDEQYF. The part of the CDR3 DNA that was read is TGTGCCAGCAGGTGGACAGGGGCGCGAGACGAG.

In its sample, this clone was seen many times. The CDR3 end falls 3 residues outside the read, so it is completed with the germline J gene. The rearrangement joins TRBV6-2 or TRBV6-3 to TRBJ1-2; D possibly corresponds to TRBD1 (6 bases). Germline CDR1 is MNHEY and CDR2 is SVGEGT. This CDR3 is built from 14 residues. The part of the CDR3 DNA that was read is TGTGCCAGCAGCCAAGGGACACCGAGATTAGGC. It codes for CASSQGTPRLG. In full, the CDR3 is CASSQGTPRLGYTF.

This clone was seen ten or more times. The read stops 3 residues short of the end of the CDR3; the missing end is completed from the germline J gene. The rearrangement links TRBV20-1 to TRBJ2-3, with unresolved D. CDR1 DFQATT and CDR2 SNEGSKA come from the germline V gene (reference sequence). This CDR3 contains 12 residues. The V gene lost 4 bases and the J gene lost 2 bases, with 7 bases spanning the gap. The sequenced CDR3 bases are TGCAGTGCTATTAAAAACACAGATACG. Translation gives CSAIKNTDT. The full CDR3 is CSAIKNTDTQYF.

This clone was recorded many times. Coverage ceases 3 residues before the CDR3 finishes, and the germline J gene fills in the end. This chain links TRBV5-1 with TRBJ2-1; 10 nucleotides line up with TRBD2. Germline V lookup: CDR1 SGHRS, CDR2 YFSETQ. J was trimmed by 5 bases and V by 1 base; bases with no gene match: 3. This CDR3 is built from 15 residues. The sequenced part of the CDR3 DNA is TGCGCCAGCAGCTTGCAGCGGGGGGGCCACAATGAG. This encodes CASSLQRGGHNE. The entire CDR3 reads CASSLQRGGHNEQFF.

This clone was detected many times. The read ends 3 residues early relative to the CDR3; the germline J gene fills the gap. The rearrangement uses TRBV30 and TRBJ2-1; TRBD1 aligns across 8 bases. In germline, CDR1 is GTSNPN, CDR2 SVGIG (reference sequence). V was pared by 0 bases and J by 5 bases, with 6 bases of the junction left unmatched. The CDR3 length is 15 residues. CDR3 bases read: TGTGCCTGGAGTGTACCCAGGGGGCTAAACAATGAG. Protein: CAWSVPRGLNNE. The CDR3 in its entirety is CAWSVPRGLNNEQFF.

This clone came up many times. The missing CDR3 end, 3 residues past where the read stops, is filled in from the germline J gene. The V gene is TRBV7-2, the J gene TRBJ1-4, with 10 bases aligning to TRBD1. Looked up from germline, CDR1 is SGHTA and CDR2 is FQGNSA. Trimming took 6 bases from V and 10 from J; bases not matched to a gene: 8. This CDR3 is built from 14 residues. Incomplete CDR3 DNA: TGTGCCAGCAGTCAGGGACAGGGGATTGGAAAA. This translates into CASSQGQGIGK. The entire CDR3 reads CASSQGQGIGKLFF. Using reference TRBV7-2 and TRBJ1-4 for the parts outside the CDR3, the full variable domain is GAGVSQSPSNKVTEKGKDVELRCDPISGHTALYWYRQSLGQGLEFLIYFQGNSAPDKSGLPSDRFSAERTGGSVSTLTIQRTQQEDSAVYLCASSQGQGIGKLFFGSGTQLSVL.

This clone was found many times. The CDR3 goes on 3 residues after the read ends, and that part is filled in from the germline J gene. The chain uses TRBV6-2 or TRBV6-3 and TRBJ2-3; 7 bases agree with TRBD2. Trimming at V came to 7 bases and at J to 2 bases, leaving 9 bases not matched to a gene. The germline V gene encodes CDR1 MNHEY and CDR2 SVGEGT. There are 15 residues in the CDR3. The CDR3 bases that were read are TGTGCCAGCACCCCCGCTAGCGGATACACAGATACG. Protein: CASTPASGYTDT. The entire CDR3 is CASTPASGYTDTQYF.

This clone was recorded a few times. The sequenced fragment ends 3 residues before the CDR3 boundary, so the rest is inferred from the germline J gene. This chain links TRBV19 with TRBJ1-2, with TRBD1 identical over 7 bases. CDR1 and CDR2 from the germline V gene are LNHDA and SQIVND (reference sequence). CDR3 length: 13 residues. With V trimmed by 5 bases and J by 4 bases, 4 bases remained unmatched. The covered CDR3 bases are TGTGCCAGTAGTCCCGACAGGGCCTATGGC. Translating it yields CASSPDRAYG. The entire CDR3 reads CASSPDRAYGYTF.

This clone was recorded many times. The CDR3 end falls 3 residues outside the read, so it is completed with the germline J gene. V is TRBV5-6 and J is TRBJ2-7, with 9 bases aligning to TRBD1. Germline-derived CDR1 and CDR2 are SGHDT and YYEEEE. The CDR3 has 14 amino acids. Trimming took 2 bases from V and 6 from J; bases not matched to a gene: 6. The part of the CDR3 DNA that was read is TGTGCCAGCAGCTTCGGGACAGGGCAGTTCGAG. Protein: CASSFGTGQFE. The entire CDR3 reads CASSFGTGQFEQYF.

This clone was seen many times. The covered CDR3 bases are TGTGCCAGCTCACCTCCAGGCACGAGCAATCAGCCC. Translated: CASSPPGTSNQP. The whole CDR3 sequence is CASSPPGTSNQPQHF. The gene calls are TRBV18 and TRBJ1-5, with D unclear. The read falls 3 residues short of the CDR3 end, and the missing part is taken from the germline J gene. The CDR3 totals 15 residues. Germline CDR1 and CDR2: KGHSH and LQKENI. Trimming removed 3 bases at V and 1 base at J, with 10 bases between.

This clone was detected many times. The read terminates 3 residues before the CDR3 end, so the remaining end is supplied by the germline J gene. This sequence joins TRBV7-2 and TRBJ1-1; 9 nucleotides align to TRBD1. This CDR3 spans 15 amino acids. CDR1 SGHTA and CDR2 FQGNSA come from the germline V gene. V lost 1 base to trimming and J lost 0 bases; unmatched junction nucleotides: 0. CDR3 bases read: TGTGCCAGCAGCTTAGGGACAGGGGTGAACACTGAA. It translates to CASSLGTGVNTE. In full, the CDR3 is CASSLGTGVNTEAFF. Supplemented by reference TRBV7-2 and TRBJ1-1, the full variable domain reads GAGVSQSPSNKVTEKGKDVELRCDPISGHTALYWYRQSLGQGLEFLIYFQGNSAPDKSGLPSDRFSAERTGGSVSTLTIQRTQQEDSAVYLCASSLGTGVNTEAFFGQGTRLTVV.

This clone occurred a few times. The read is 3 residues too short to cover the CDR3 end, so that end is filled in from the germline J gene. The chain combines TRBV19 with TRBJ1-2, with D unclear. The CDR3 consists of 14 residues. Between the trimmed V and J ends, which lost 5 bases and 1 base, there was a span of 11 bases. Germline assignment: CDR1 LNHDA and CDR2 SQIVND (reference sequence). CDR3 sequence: CASSGQAVNYGYTF. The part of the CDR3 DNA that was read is TGTGCCAGTAGTGGGCAAGCGGTTAACTATGGC. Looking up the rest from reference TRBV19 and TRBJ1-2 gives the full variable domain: DGGITQSPKYLFRKEGQNVTLSCEQNLNHDAMYWYRQDPGQGLRLIYYSQIVNDFQKGDIAEGYSVSREKKESFPLTVTSAQKNPTAFYLCASSGQAVNYGYTFGSGTRLTVV.

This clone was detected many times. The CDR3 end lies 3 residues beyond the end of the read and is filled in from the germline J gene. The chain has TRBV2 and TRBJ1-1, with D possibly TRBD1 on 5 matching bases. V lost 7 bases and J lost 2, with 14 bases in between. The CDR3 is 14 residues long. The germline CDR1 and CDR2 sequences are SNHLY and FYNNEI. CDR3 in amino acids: CASNFRAVNTEAFF. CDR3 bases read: TGTGCCAGCAACTTCAGGGCTGTAAACACTGAA.

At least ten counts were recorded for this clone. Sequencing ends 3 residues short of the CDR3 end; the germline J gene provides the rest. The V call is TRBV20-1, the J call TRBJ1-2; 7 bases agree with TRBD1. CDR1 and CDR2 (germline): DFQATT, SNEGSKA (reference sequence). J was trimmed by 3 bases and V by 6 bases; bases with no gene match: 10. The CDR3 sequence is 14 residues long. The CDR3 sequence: CSANRQGWDYGYTF. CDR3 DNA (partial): TGCAGTGCAAACAGACAGGGATGGGACTATGGC.

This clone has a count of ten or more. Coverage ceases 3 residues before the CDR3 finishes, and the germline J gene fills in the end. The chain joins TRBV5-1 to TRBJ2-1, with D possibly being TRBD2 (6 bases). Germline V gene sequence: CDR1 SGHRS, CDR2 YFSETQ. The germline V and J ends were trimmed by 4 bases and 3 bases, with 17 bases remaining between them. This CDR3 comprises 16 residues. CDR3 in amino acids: CASSPYGGLDYNEQFF. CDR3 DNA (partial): TGCGCCAGCAGCCCTTACGGGGGACTGGACTACAATGAG.

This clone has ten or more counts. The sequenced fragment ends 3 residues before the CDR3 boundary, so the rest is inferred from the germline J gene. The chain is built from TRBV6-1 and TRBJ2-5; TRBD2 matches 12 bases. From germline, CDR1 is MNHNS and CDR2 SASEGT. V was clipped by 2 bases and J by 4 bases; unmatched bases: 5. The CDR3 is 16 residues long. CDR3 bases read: TGTGCCAGCAGTGAACTAGCGGGGGGGCAGAGAGAGACC. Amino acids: CASSELAGGQRET. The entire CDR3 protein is CASSELAGGQRETQYF.

The part of the CDR3 DNA that was read is TGTGCCAAAGGACAGGGGCGACTTTACGAG. Its protein product is CAKGQGRLYE. The whole CDR3 sequence reads CAKGQGRLYEQYF. The V call is TRBV11-2, the J call TRBJ2-7, with 9 nucleotides matching TRBD1. The read ends 3 residues shy of where the CDR3 ends; the end is completed using the germline J gene. The CDR3 covers 13 residues. V dropped 10 bases and J dropped 4; count of bases not matched to a gene: 8. Germline values: CDR1 SGHAT, CDR2 FQNNGV.

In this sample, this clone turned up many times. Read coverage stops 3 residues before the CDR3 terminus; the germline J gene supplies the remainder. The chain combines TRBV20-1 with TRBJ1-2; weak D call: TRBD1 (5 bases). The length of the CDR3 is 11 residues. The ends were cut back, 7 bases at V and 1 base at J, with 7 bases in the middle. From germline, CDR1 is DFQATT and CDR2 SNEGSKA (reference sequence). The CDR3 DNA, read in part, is TGCAGTGACGACAGTAACTATGGC. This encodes CSDDSNYG. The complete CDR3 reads CSDDSNYGYTF.